The clone carrying this T cell receptor beta chain has only a few counts. Its antigen is unknown. This sample is drawn from a study of post-analysis software for immune sequencing data. Study overall: The patients showed relapsing-remitting, secondary progressive and progressive-relapsing multiple sclerosis courses.

Sequencing libraries made from TCR beta cDNA carried unique molecular identifiers. Once about 0.85 to 10 million T cells were used, roughly 0.5 million cDNA molecules resulted. TCRdb reprocessed the PCR reads via MiXCR and lists one record per CDR3 protein. This table has approximately 690,000 distinct CDR3 sequences, 55% to 60% appearing once. The V and J ends lost 3 bases and 0 bases respectively, with 10 bases between them. The CDR3 spans 14 residues. Germline V gives CDR1 SQVTM, CDR2 ANQGSEA. Study-wide points: Significantly decreased normalized Chao1 diversity was recorded for multiple sclerosis patients relative to controls. Patients had higher frequencies than controls of about five TRBV segments, including TRBV5-6, TRBV5-1 and TRBV20-1. The authors found that F measure strongly co-clustered same-batch samples.

Sample: blood. The source of this sequence is a girl aged 2-15 years with multiple sclerosis. This chain connects TRBV29-1 to TRBJ2-3; no reliable D call. The CDR3 reads CSVEDGLSTDTQYF. Written as DNA, the CDR3 is TGCAGCGTTGAGGACGGCCTAAGCACAGATACGCAGTATTTT.